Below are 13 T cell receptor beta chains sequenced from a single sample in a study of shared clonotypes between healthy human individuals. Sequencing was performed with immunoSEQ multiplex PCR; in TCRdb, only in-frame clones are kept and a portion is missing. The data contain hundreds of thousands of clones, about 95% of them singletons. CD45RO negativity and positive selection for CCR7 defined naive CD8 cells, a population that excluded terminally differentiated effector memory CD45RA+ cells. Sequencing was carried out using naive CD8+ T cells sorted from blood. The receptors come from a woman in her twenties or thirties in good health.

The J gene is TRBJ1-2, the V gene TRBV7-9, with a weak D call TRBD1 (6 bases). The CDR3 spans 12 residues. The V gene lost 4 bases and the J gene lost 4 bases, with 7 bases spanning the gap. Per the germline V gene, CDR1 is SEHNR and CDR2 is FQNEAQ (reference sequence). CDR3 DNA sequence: TGTGCCAGCAGCTCACAGGGCTATGGCTACACCTTC. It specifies CASSSQGYGYTF.

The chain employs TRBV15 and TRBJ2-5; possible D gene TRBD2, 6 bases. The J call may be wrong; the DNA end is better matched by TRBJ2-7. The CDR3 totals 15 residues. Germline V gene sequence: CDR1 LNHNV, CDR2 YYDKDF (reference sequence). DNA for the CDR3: TGTGCCACCAGGGACTCGGGCGGACTACCCTACGAGCAGTACTTC. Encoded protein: CATRDSGGLPYEQYF.

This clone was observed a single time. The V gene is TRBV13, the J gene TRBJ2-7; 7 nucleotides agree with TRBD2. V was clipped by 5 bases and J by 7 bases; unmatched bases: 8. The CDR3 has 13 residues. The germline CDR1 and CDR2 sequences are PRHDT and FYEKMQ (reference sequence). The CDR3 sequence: CASSMGTMGEQYF. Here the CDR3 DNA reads TGTGCCAGCAGCATGGGGACTATGGGGGAGCAGTACTTC.

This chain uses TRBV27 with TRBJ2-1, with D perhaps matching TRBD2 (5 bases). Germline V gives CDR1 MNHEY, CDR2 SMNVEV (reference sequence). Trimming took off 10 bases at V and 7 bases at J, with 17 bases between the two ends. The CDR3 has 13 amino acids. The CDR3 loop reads CATARVAGNEQFF. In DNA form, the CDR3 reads TGTGCCACCGCCCGAGTGGCGGGTAATGAGCAGTTCTTC.

The CDR3, as DNA: TGTGCCAGCAGCCGCGGTGGTACGAGGGAGCAGTACTTC. This codes for CASSRGGTREQYF. This chain links TRBV2 with TRBJ2-7, with no clear D. The V end was cut by 6 bases, the J end by 7 bases, with 16 bases between. CDR1 and CDR2 from the germline V gene are SNHLY and FYNNEI. This CDR3 region has 13 residues.

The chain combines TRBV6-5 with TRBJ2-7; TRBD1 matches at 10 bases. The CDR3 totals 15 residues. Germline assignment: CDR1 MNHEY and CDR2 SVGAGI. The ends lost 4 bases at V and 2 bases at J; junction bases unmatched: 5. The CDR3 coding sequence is TGTGCCAGCAGTTTATCCGGGACAGGGGCCTACGAGCAGTACTTC. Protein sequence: CASSLSGTGAYEQYF.

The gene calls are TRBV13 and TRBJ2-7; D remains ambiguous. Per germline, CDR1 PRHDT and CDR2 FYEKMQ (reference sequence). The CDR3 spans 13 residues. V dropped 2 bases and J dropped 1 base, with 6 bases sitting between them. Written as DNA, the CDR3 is TGTGCCAGCAGCTTAAGACTGTCCTACGAGCAGTACTTC. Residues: CASSLRLSYEQYF.

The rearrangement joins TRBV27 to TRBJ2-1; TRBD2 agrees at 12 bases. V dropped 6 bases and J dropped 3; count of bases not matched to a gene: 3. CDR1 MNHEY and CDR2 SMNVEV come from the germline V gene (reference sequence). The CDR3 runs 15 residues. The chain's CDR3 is CASSQTSGSYNEQFF. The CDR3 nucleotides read TGTGCCAGCAGCCAGACTAGCGGGAGCTACAATGAGCAGTTCTTC.

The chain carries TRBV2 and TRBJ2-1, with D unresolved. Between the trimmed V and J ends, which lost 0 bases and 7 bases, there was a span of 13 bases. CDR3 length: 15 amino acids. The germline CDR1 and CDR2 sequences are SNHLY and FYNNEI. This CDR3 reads CASSEASMGSNEQFF. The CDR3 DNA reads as TGTGCCAGCAGTGAAGCCTCAATGGGTTCGAATGAGCAGTTCTTC. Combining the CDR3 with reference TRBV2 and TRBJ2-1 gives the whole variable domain EPEVTQTPSHQVTQMGQEVILRCVPISNHLYFYWYRQILGQKVEFLVSFYNNEISEKSEIFDDQFSVERPDGSNFTLKIRSTKLEDSAMYFCASSEASMGSNEQFFGPGTRLTVL.

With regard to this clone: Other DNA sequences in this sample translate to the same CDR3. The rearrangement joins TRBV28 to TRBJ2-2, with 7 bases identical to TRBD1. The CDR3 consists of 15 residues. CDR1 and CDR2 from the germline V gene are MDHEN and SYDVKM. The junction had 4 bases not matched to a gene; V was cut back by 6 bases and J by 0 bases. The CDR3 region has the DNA TGTGCCAGCAGCCCCGGGACAGCGAACACCGGGGAGCTGTTTTTT. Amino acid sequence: CASSPGTANTGELFF.

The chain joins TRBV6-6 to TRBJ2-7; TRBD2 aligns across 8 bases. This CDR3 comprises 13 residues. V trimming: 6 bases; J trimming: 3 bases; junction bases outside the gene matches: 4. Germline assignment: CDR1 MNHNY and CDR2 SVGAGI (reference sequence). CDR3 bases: TGTGCCAGCAGCGTAGCGGGGCACTACGAGCAGTACTTC. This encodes CASSVAGHYEQYF.

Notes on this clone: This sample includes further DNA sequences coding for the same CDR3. CDR3 amino acids: CASSLLRGADTQYF. The CDR3 DNA reads TGTGCCAGCAGTTTATTAAGGGGGGCAGATACGCAGTATTTT. The J gene is TRBJ2-3, the V gene TRBV27, with D perhaps being TRBD1 or TRBD2 (6 bases each). The CDR3 totals 14 residues. Per germline, CDR1 MNHEY and CDR2 SMNVEV (reference sequence). V dropped 1 base and J dropped 4 bases, with 9 bases sitting between them.

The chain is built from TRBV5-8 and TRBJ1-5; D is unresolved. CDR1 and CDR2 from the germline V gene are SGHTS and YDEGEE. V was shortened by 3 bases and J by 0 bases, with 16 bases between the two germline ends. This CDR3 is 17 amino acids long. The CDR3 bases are TGTGCCAGCAGCTCGGACCCGAGCACTTATAGCAATCAGCCCCAGCATTTT. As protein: CASSSDPSTYSNQPQHF.